This TCR beta chain was identified in a study of blood T cell repertoires in COVID-19. Study background: Samples taken during acute and convalescent COVID-19 were collected in the United States, Italy and Spain. The cDNA or gDNA used as material had been derived from T cells, B-cell-depleted T cells, or PBMCs.

In the original workflow: Cell counts per sample came from amplifying reference gene primers. Profiled with immunoSEQ multiplex PCR; TCRdb holds only in-frame clones, not every one. D and trimming were read from the DNA, whereas the V and J calls and clone size are those reported in that table. The sample shows 390,000 or so clones, about nine tenths of them seen only once. Sequencing used peripheral blood. This TCR was recovered from a woman in her twenties or thirties with active or convalescent COVID-19.

Here the CDR3 reads CASSLTSPSLENEKLFF. The CDR3 coding sequence is TGTGCCAGCAGCTTAACCTCGCCCAGCCTGGAGAATGAAAAACTGTTTTTT. J is TRBJ1-4 and V is TRBV7-9; D gene uncertain. V was cut by 2 bases and J by 5 bases, with 18 bases left in between. Looked up from germline, CDR1 is SEHNR and CDR2 is FQNEAQ (reference sequence). The CDR3 length is 17 residues.